The sequence of this T cell receptor (beta chain) was determined in a study of identical twins. Study-level results: Invariant MAIT and iNKT cells may have partly biased zero-insertion analyses.

CDR3 length: 16 residues. Trimming left V 3 bases short and J 0 bases short, with 12 bases between. TCRdb redid the calling of the 5' RACE reads with MiXCR, one entry per CDR3 protein. The top ten clones hold 1.5% to 2% of a sample with roughly 710,000 distinct CDR3 sequences, 5.5% to 7.5% of them seen once. With regard to this clonotype: Its cognate antigen is unknown.

This rearrangement joins TRBV12-3 or TRBV12-4 to TRBJ2-4; D may be TRBD2 (6 bases). Sequences were obtained from naive T cells sorted from blood. This TCR derives from a young man in good health. The CDR3 region has the DNA TGTGCCAGCAGTTTCGGGCGGGGATTAGCCAAAAACATTCAGTACTTC. Protein sequence: CASSFGRGLAKNIQYF.